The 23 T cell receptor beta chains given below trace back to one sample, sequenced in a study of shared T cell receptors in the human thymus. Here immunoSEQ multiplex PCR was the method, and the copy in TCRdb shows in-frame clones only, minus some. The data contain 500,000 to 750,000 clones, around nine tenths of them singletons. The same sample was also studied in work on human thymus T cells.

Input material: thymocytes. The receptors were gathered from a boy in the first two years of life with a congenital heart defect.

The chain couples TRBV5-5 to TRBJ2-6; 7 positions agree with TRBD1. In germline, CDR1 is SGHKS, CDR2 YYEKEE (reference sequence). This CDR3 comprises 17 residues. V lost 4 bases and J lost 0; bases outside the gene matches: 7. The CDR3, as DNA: TGTGCCAGCAGCGAGCCGGGACAGAGCTCTGGGGCCAACGTCCTGACTTTC. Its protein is CASSEPGQSSGANVLTF.

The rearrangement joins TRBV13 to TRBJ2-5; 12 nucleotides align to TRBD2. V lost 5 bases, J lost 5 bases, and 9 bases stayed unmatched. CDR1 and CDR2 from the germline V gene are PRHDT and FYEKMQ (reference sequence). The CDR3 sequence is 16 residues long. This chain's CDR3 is CASSRGASGGEETQYF. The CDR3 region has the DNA TGTGCCAGCAGCCGGGGGGCTAGCGGGGGGGAGGAGACCCAGTACTTC.

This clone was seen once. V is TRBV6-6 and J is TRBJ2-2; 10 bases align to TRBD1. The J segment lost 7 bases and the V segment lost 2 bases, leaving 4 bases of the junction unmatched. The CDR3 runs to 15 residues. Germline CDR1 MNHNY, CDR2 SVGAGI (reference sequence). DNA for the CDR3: TGTGCCAGCAGTTACGTTGACAGGGGGCACGGGGAGCTGTTTTTT. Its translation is CASSYVDRGHGELFF.

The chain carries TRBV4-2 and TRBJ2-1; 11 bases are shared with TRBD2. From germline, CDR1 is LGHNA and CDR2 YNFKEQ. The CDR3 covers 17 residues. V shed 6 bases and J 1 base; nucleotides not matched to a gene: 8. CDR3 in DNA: TGTGCCAGCAGACGAATACTAGCGGGAGTTTCCTACAATGAGCAGTTCTTC. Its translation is CASRRILAGVSYNEQFF.

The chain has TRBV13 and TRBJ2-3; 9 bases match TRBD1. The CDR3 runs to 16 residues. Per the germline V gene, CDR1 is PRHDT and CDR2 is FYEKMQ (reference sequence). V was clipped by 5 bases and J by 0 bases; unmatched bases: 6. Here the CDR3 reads CASSHRGRRSTDTQYF. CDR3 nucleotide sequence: TGTGCCAGCAGCCACAGGGGGCGGAGGAGCACAGATACGCAGTATTTT.

CDR3 loop: CASSLGREGQYEQYF. CDR3 nucleotides: TGTGCCAGCAGCTTGGGACGGGAGGGCCAATACGAGCAGTACTTC. The chain links TRBV5-4 to TRBJ2-7, with TRBD2 matching over 8 bases. There are 15 residues in the CDR3. V lost 0 bases, J lost 4 bases, and 6 bases stayed unmatched. CDR1 is SGHNT and CDR2 is YYREEE in the germline V gene (reference sequence).

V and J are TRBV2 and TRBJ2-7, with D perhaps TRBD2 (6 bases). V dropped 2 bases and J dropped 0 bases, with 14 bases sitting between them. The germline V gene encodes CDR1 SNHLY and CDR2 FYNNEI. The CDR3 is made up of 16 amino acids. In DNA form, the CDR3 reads TGTGCCAGCAGTGAACACCTCGGGGGACCCTCCTACGAGCAGTACTTC. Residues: CASSEHLGGPSYEQYF.

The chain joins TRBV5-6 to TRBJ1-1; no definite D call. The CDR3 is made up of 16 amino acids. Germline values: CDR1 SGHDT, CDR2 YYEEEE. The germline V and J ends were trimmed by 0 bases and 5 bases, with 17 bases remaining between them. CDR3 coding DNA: TGTGCCAGCAGCTTGGGCCGGGAGCCCCCTGGGACTGAAGCTTTCTTT. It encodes CASSLGREPPGTEAFF.

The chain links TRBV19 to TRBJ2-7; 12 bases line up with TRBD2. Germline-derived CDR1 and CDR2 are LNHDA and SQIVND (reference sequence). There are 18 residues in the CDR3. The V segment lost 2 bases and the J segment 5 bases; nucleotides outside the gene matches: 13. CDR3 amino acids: CASSIRALGLAGGHEQYF. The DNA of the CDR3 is TGTGCCAGTAGTATAAGGGCATTGGGACTAGCGGGTGGCCACGAGCAGTACTTC.

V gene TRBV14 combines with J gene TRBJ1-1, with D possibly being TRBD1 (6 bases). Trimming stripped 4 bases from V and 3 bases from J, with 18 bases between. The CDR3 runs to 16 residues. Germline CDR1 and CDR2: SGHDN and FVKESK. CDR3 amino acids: CASSPQEGGWDTEAFF. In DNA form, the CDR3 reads TGTGCCAGCAGCCCCCAAGAAGGGGGTTGGGACACTGAAGCTTTCTTT.

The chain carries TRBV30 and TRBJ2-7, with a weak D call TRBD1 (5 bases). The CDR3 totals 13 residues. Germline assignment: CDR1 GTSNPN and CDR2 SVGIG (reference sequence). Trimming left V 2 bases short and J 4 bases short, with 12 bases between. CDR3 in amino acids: CAWSLRGSYEQYF. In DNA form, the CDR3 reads TGTGCCTGGAGTCTTAGGGGTTCGTACGAGCAGTACTTC.

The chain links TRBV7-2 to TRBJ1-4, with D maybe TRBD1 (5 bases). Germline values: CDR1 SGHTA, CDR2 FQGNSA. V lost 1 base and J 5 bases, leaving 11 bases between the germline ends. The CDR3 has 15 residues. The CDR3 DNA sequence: TGTGCCAGCAGCTTAGAACGGGGGAACAATGAAAAACTGTTTTTT. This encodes CASSLERGNNEKLFF.

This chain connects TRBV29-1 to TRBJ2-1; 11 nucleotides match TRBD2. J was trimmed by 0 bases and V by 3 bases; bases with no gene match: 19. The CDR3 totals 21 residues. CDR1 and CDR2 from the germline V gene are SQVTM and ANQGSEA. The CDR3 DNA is TGCAGCGTTGACCCGAGCCAACAGGGGTTTACTAGCGGGAGCTCCTACAATGAGCAGTTCTTC. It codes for CSVDPSQQGFTSGSSYNEQFF.

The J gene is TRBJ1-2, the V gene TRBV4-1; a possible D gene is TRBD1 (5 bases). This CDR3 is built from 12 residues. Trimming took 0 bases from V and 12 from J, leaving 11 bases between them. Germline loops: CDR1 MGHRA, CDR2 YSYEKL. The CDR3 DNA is TGCGCCAGCAGCCAAGACAACGACAGCCACACCTTC. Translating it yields CASSQDNDSHTF.

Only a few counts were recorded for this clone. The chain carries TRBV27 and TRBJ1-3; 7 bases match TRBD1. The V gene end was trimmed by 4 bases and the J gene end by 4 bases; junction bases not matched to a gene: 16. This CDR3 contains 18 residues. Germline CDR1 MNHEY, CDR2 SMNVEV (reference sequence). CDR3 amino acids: CASSSSNPGTVKGNTIYF. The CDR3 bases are TGTGCCAGCAGTTCGAGTAACCCCGGGACAGTGAAAGGAAACACCATATATTTT.

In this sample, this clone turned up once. CDR3 DNA: TGCGCCAGCAGCCCTCCCCGGACTAGCGGGAAAAACAATGAGCAGTTCTTC. It encodes CASSPPRTSGKNNEQFF. The chain combines TRBV4-1 with TRBJ2-1; 12 bases align to TRBD2. Unmatched junction bases numbered 9, after V lost 4 bases and J lost 5 bases. CDR1 is MGHRA, CDR2 YSYEKL, per germline. CDR3 length equals 17 residues.

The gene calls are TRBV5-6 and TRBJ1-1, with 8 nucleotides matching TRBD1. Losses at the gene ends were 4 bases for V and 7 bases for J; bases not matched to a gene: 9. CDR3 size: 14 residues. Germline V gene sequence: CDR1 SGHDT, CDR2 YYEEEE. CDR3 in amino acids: CASSKDRAWGEAFF. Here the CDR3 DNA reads TGTGCCAGCAGCAAGGACAGGGCTTGGGGTGAAGCTTTCTTT.

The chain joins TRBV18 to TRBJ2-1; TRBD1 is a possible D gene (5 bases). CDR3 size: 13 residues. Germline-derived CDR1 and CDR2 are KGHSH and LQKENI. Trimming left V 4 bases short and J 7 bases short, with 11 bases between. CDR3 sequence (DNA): TGTGCCAGCTCACTCTTAGACAGAAATGAGCAGTTCTTC. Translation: CASSLLDRNEQFF.

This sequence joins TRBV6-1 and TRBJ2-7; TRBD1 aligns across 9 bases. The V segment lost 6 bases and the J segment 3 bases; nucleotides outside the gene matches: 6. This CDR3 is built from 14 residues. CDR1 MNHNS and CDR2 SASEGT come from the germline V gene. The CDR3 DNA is TGTGCCAGCAGCTACGGGACAGGGTTCTACGAGCAGTACTTC. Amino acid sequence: CASSYGTGFYEQYF.

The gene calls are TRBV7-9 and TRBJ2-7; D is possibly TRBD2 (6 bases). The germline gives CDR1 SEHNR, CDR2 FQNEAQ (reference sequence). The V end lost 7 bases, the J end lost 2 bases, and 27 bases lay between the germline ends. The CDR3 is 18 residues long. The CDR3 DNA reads TGTGCCAGCATCCATTCCGGCGGGGAGGCTAGCGTTGCCTACGAGCAGTACTTC. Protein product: CASIHSGGEASVAYEQYF. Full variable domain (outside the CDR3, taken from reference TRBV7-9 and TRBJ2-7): DTGVSQNPRHKITKRGQNVTFRCDPISEHNRLYWYRQTLGQGPEFLTYFQNEAQLEKSRLLSDRFSAERPKGSFSTLEIQRTEQGDSAMYLCASIHSGGEASVAYEQYFGPGTRLTVT.

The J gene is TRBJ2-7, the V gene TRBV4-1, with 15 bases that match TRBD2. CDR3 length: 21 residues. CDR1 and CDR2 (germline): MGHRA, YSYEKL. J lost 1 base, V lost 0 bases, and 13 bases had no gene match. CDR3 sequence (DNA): TGCGCCAGCAGCCAAGATTTTCGGACTAGCGGGAGGGCTAGGGATTCCTACGAGCAGTACTTC. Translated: CASSQDFRTSGRARDSYEQYF.

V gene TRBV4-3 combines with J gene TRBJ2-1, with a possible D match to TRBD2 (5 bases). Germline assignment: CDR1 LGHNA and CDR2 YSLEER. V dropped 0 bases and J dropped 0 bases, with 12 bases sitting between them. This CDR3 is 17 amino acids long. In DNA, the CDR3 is TGCGCCAGCAGCCAAGATGAGAAGCGGAGCTCCTACAATGAGCAGTTCTTC. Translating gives CASSQDEKRSSYNEQFF.

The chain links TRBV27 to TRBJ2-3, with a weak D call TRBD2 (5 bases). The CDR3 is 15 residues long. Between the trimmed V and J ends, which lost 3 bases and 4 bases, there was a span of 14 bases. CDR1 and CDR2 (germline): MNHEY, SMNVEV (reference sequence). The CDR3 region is CASSFLTLASDTQYF. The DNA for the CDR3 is TGTGCCAGCAGTTTCCTCACCCTAGCCTCAGATACGCAGTATTTT.